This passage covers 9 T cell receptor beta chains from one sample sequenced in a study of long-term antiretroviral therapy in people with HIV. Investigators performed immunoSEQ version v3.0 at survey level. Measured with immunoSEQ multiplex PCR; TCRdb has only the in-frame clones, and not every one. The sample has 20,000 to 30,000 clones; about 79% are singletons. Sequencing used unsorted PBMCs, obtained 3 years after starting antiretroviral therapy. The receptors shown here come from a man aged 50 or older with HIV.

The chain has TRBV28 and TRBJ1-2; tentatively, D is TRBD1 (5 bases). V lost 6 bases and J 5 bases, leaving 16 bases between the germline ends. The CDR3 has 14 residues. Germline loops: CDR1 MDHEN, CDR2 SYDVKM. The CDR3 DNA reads TGTGCCAGCAGCACCGACGGGGGGAGGTATGGCTACACCTTC. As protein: CASSTDGGRYGYTF.

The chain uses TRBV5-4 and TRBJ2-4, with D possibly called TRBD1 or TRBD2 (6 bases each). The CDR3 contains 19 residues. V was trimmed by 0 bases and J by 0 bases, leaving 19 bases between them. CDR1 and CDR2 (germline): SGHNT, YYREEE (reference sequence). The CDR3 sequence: CASSLVGGRQSGAKNIQYF. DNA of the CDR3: TGTGCCAGCAGCTTGGTAGGGGGGAGACAGAGTGGAGCCAAAAACATTCAGTACTTC.

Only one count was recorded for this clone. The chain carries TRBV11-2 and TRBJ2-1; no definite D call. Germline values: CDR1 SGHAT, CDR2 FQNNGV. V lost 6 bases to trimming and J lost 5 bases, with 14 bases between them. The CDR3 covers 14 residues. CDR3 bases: TGTGCCAGCAGGGCGATTCTCCCGAACAATGAGCAGTTCTTC. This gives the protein CASRAILPNNEQFF.

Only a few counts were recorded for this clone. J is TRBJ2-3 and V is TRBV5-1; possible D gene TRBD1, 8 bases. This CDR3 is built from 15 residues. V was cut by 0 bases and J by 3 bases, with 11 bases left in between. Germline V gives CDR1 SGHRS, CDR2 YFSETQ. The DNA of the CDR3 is TGCGCCAGCAGCTTGGAACAGGGGGGGACAGATACGCAGTATTTT. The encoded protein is CASSLEQGGTDTQYF.

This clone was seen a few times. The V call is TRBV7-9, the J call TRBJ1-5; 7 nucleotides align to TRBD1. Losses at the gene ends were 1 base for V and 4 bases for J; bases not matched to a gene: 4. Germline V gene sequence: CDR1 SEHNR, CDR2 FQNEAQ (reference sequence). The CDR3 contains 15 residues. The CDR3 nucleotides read TGTGCCAGCAGCTTAGGGGGACAGCTTAATCAGCCCCAGCATTTT. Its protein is CASSLGGQLNQPQHF.

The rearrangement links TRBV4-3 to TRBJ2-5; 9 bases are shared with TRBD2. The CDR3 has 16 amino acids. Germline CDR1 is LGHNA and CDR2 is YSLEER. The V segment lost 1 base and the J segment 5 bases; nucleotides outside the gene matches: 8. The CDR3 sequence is CASSQASGNLRETQYF. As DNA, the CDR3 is TGCGCCAGCAGCCAAGCTAGCGGGAATCTGCGGGAGACCCAGTACTTC.

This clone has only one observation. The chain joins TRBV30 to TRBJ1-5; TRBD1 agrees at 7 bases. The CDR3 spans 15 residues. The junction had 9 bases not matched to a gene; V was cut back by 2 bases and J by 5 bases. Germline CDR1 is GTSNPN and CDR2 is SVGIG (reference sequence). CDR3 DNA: TGTGCCTGGAGTTTCCCAGGGGGACCCTATCAGCCCCAGCATTTT. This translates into CAWSFPGGPYQPQHF.

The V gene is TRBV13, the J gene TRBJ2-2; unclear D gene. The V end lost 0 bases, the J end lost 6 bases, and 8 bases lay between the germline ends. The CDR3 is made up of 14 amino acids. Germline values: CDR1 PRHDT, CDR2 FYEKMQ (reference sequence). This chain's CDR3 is CASSLGYRPGELFF. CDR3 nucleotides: TGTGCCAGCAGCTTAGGATATCGGCCCGGGGAGCTGTTTTTT.

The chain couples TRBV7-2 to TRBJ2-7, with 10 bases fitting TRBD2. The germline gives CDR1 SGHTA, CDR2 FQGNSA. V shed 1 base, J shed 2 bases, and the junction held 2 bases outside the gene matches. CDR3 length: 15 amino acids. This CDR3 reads CASSLEAGGPYEQYF. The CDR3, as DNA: TGTGCCAGCAGCTTAGAAGCGGGAGGGCCCTACGAGCAGTACTTC.